This T cell receptor beta chain comes out of a study of monozygotic twins with inflammatory bowel disease. Study findings and constraints: Limited power may explain why concordant and discordant twins showed no difference in repertoire similarity. With others, IBD patients shared fewer clonotypes than healthy twins did, especially with disease activity.

TCRdb reprocessed the 5' RACE reads; each CDR3 protein has one entry and no DNA is given. Its table records some 440,000 distinct CDR3 sequences. This CDR3 is built from 14 residues. Germline CDR1 reads DFQATT; CDR2 reads SNEGSKA (reference sequence). Concerning this clonotype: The antigen is undetermined.

This receptor was taken from a human donor with ulcerative colitis or Crohn's disease, or a healthy co-twin of an affected twin (not recorded which). The rearrangement uses TRBV20-1 and TRBJ2-1; absent DNA, TCRdb's TRBD2 call cannot be checked. The sequenced material came from blood. The chain's CDR3 is CSARDSGGANEQFF.